This TCR beta chain originates from a study of T cells in localized non-small cell lung cancer (dated by TCRdb to 2020 to 2022). About the study as a whole: The study examined T cell repertoires in roughly 240 patients with early-stage NSCLC and compared tumors with uninvolved tumor-adjacent lungs. Of the NSCLC patients, fewer than 150 were male and about a hundred were female, and the mean age was approximately 66 years. The cohort was made up of around 250 treatment-naive NSCLC patients whose localized lung tumors had been resected. Beyond this particular receptor, the publication reports: The highest T cell clonality was observed in uninvolved tumor-adjacent lung, where clonality exceeded that of tumor, suggesting that antigenic responses were more focused in uninvolved tumor-adjacent lung. Longer overall survival was associated with higher T cell density in blood, whereas shorter survival was associated with higher clonality in adjacent lung. Multi-region tumor sequencing was not performed, so intratumor heterogeneity could not be excluded. A median of 57 of the top 100 tumor clones turned up in the paired uninvolved adjacent lung, and fewer than 35 of those clones also ranked among the top 100 of that same adjacent lung. Since the design was exploratory, TCR variables were selected using unadjusted p-values with no false-discovery rate correction.

The immunoSEQ Assay was used to sequence TCR beta CDR3 regions from DNA. The published analysis was carried out like this. To compute T cell density, TCR beta template counts were normalized to usable DNA, which was estimated by amplifying housekeeping genes. The preseqR package was used to estimate richness by extrapolating to 400,000 templates for PBMC samples and to 120,000 templates for tissue samples. Clonality was defined by subtracting Pielou's evenness from one. Tissue-enriched TCRs were identified by differential abundance testing using productive amino-acid clonotypes, minimum total count 5 and alpha 0.1. The Jaccard Index and the Morisita Overlap Index were used to measure how much the repertoires overlapped between compartments. GLIPH grouped TCR beta CDR3s together with public tetramer-defined viral CDR3s, and a viral motif had to include at least three viral sequences and show V-gene enrichment. This is the immuneACCESS table as TCRdb keeps it, with only in-frame sequences that have V and J called. A part of the clones is gone; compared with another copy, unresolved V genes explain less than half, and the rest is unexplained. V and J calls and clone size are those listed in that table; D and trimming were worked out from the DNA. Within this sample are tens of thousands of clones, with almost 90% of them counted one time only. The ten largest clones add up to nearly 2% of the sample.

Comments on this clone: What antigen it recognizes has not been identified. Base qualities are missing; no much larger clone stands one base away.

The cysteine opens and the phenylalanine closes a CDR3 of 17 amino acids. CDR3 DNA only is kept here, 51 bases in frame from base 1. Clipping removes 4 bases from V and 0 bases from J, with 8 as the unmatched junction base count. For CDR1 and CDR2, the germline V gene (reference sequence) lists SEHNR and FQNEAQ. At diagnosis, tumor, uninvolved tumor-adjacent lung and peripheral blood were collected and then preserved as a mix of FFPE and fresh-frozen material. Blood samples were analyzed as peripheral blood mononuclear cells for TCR repertoire profiling. Sequencing used peripheral blood, obtained before any cancer treatment. The clonotype originates from a woman aged 35 to 69 with stage I lung adenocarcinoma. The V and J segments used are TRBV7-9 and TRBJ2-7; TRBD2 fits 11 bases in the junction. CDR3 loop: CASSSTSGGARSYEQYF. At the DNA level, the sequence is TGTGCCAGCAGCTCCACTAGCGGGGGTGCCCGCTCCTACGAGCAGTACTTC.